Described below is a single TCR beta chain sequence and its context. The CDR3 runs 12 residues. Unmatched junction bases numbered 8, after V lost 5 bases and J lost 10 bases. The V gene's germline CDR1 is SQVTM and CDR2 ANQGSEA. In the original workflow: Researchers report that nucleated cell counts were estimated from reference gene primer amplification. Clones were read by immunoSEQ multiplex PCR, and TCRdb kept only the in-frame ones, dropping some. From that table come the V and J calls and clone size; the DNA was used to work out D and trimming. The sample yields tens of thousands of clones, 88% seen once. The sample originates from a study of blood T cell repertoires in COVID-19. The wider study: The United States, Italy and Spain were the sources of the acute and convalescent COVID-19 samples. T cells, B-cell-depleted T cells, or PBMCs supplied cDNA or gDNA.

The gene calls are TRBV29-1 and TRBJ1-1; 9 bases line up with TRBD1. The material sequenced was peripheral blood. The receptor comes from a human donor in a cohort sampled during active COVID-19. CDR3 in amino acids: CSVWGGDRVAFF. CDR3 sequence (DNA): TGCAGCGTTTGGGGGGGGGACAGGGTAGCTTTCTTT.